Here is one T cell receptor (beta chain) with its context. This CDR3 comprises 15 residues. J was trimmed by 3 bases and V by 3 bases; bases with no gene match: 5. Germline V gene sequence: CDR1 MNHEY, CDR2 SMNVEV (reference sequence). This sample was included in a study of T cell responses to AZD1222 COVID-19 vaccine. The table came from immunoSEQ multiplex PCR; TCRdb's copy has only in-frame clones and leaves some out. The profile shows 150,000 or so clones, 75% to 95% of them singletons. V and J are TRBV27 and TRBJ2-7, with 10 bases lining up with TRBD1. Material: peripheral blood, obtained on day 0 of AZD1222 vaccination. This sequence originates from an adult in good health. The CDR3 nucleotides are TGTGCCAGCAGTTTGGAGACAGGGGGCTTCTACGAGCAGTACTTC. This sequence encodes CASSLETGGFYEQYF.